This TCR beta chain came from a study of PD-1 blockade in classical Hodgkin lymphoma. About the study: Nivolumab dosing for patients was 3 mg/kg, administered intravenously every 2 weeks.

This CDR3 is built from 15 residues. Germline V CDR1 and CDR2: MNHEY, SMNVEV (reference sequence). V lost 2 bases, J lost 5 bases, and 13 bases lay in between. After autologous stem cell transplantation all patients relapsed, and prior brentuximab vedotin exposure differed between cohorts. The assay was immunoSEQ multiplex PCR, and TCRdb's table has in-frame clones only and misses some. The profile shows approximately 50,000 clones, just under 75% of them singletons. The J gene is TRBJ1-3, the V gene TRBV27; D is perhaps TRBD1 (6 bases). The starting material was peripheral blood mononuclear cells (PBMCs), obtained before the second cycle of nivolumab. This TCR was recovered from a human donor with classical Hodgkin lymphoma. CDR3 in DNA: TGTGCCAGCAGTTTAACTGGAACAGGGAGAAACACCATATATTTT. Residues: CASSLTGTGRNTIYF.